The source of this T cell receptor beta chain is a study of T cells after posttransplantation cyclophosphamide. Germline V lookup: CDR1 SGHKS, CDR2 YYEKEE (reference sequence). The CDR3 is 12 residues long. Trimming stripped 4 bases from V and 4 bases from J, with 9 bases between. Only in-frame clones appear in the TCRdb table, and some are missing; sequencing was by immunoSEQ multiplex PCR. This table holds several thousand clones, roughly three quarters found once. Treatment was busulfan-fludarabine conditioning, a marrow graft, and cyclophosphamide on days +3 and +4. The chain couples TRBV5-5 to TRBJ2-7, with D possibly matching TRBD1 (5 bases). Sequencing was performed on CD8+ T cells sorted from PBMCs, taken more than 950 days after allogeneic stem cell transplant with posttransplant cyclophosphamide. The clonotype originates from a female patient aged 40 to 55 who received an allogeneic stem cell transplant from a related donor, was CMV-positive, and had no GVHD. Part of the T cells may come from the graft donor. This chain's CDR3 is CASSPQGYEQYF. DNA for the CDR3: TGTGCCAGCAGCCCCCAGGGTTACGAGCAGTACTTC.